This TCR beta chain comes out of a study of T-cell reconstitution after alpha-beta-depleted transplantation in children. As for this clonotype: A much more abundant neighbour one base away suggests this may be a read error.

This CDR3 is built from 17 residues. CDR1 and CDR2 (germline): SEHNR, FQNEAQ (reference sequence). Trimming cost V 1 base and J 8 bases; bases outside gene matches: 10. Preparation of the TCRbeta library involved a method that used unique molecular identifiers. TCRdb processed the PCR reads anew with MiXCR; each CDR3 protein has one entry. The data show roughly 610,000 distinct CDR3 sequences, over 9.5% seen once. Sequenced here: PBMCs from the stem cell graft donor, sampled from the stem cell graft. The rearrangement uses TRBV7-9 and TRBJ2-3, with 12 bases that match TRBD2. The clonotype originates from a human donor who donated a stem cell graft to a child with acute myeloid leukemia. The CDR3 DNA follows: TGTGCCAGCAGCTTAGGACTAGCGGGAGTTGCCTCGGGTACGCAGTATTTT. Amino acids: CASSLGLAGVASGTQYF.